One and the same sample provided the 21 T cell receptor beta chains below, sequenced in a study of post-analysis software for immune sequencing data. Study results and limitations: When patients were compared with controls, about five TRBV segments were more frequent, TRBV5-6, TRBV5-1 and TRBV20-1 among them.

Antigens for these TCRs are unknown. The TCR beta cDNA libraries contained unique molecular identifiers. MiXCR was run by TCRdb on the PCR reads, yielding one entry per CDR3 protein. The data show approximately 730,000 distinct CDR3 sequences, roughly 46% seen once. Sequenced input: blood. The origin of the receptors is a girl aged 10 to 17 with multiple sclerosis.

CDR3 bases: TGTGCCAGCAGCCCCCCCCGGGACAGGCGCACAGATACGCAGTATTTT. Encoded protein: CASSPPRDRRTDTQYF. The gene calls are TRBV12-3 or TRBV12-4 and TRBJ2-3; 8 bases are a match to TRBD1. The junction had 9 bases not matched to a gene; V was cut back by 6 bases and J by 1 base. The CDR3 totals 16 residues.

CDR3 amino acids: CASSPDTLGYEQYF. The CDR3 bases are TGTGCCAGCAGCCCGGACACCCTAGGATACGAGCAGTACTTC. V gene TRBV7-6 combines with J gene TRBJ2-7, with D tentatively TRBD1 (5 bases). V gave up 5 bases and J gave up 4 bases, with 15 bases separating them. This CDR3 region has 14 residues. Germline V lookup: CDR1 SGHVS, CDR2 FNYEAQ.

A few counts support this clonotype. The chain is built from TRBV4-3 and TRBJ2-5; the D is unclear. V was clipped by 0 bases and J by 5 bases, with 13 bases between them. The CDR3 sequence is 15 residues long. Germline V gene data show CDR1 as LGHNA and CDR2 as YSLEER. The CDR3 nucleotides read TGCGCCAGCAGCCAAGATATTGCGGCCCTCGAGACCCAGTACTTC. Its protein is CASSQDIAALETQYF.

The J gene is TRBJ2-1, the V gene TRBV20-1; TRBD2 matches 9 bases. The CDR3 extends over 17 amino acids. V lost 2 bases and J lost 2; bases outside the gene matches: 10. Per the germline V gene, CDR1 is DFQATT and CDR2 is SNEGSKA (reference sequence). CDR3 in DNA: TGCAGTGCTAGACCCGGAGTAGCGGGAGTTACCTACAATGAGCAGTTCTTC. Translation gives CSARPGVAGVTYNEQFF.

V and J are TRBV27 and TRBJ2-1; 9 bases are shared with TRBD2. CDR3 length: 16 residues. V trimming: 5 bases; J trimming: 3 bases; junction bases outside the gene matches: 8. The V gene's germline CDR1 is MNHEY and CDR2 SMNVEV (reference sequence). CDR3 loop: CASSTLLAGDYNEQFF. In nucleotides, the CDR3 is TGTGCCAGCAGTACCCTACTAGCGGGCGACTACAATGAGCAGTTCTTC.

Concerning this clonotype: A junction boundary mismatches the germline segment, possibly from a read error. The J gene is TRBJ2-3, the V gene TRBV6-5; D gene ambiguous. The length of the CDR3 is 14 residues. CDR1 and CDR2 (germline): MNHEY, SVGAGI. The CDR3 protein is CASSYGVSTDMQYF. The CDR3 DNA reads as TGTGCCAGCAGTTACGGAGTTAGCACAGATATGCAGTATTTT.

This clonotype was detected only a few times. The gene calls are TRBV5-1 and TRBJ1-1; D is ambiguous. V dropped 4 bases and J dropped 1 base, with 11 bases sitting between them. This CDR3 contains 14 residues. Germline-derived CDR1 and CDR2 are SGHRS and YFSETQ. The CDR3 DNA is TGCGCCAGCAGCCTGATGGCTGAGAACACTGAAGCTTTCTTT. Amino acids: CASSLMAENTEAFF.

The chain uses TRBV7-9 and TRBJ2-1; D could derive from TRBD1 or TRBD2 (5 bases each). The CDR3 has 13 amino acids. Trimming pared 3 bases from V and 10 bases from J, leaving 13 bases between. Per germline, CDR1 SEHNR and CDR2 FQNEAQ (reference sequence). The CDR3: CASSFDGEGEQFF. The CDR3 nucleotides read TGTGCCAGCAGCTTCGACGGAGAGGGGGAGCAGTTCTTC.

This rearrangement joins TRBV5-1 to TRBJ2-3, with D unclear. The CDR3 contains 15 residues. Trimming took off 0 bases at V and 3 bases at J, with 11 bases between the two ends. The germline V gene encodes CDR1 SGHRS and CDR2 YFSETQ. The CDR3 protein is CASSLGPGQTDTQYF. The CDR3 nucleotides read TGCGCCAGCAGCTTGGGGCCCGGTCAAACAGATACGCAGTATTTT.

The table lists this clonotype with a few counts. The CDR3 here is CSASPGGTYEQYF. The CDR3 nucleotides read TGCAGTGCTAGCCCAGGGGGCACGTACGAGCAGTACTTC. V is TRBV20-1 and J is TRBJ2-7, with 8 bases fitting TRBD1. The trim removed 3 bases at V and 4 bases at J, leaving 5 bases unmatched. Germline V gene data show CDR1 as DFQATT and CDR2 as SNEGSKA (reference sequence). The CDR3 totals 13 residues.

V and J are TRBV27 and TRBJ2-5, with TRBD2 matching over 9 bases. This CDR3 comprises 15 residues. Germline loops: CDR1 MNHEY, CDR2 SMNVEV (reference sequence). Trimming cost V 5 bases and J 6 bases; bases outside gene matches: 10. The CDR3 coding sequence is TGTGCCAGCAGTCATAGGGGTAGCGGGAGTCAGACCCAGTACTTC. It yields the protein CASSHRGSGSQTQYF.

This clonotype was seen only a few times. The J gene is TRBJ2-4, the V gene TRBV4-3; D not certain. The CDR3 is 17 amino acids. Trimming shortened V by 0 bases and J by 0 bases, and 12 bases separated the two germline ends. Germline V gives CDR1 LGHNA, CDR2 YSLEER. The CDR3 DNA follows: TGCGCCAGCAGCCAAGATGACAACTGGCTAGCCAAAAACATTCAGTACTTC. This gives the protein CASSQDDNWLAKNIQYF.

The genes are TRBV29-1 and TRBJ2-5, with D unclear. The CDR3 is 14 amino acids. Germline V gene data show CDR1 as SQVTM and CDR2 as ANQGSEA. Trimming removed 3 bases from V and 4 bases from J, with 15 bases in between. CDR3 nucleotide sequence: TGCAGCGTTGATGTTGTAGCTCCTGGAGAGACCCAGTACTTC. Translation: CSVDVVAPGETQYF.

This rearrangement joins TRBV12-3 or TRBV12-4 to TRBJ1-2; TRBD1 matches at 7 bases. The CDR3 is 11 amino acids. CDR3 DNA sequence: TGTGCGACGGGGGACAGTCATGGCTACACCTTC. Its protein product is CATGDSHGYTF.

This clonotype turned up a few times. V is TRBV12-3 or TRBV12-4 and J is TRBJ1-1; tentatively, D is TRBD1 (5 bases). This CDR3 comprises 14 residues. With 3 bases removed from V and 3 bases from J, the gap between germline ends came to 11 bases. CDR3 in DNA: TGTGCCAGCAGTTTGCGGGTGGGGGACACTGAAGCTTTCTTT. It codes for CASSLRVGDTEAFF.

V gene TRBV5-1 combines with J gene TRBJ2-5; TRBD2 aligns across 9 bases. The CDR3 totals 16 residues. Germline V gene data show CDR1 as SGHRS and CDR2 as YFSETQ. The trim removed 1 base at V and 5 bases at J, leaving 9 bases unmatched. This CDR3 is CASSLSSSGVVETQYF. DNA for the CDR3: TGCGCCAGCAGCTTGTCATCTAGCGGGGTTGTGGAGACCCAGTACTTC.

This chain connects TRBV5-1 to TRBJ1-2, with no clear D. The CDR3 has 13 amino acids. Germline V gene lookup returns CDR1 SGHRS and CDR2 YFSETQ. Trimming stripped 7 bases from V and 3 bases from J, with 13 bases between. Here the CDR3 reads CASGEIFDYGYTF. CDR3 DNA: TGCGCCAGCGGCGAGATATTCGACTATGGCTACACCTTC.

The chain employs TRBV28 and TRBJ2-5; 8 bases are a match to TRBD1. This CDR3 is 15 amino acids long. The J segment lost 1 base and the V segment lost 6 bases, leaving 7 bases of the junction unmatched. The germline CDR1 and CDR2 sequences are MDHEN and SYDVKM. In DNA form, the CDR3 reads TGTGCCAGCAGCGCGACAGGGGCGGCCCAAGAGACCCAGTACTTC. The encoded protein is CASSATGAAQETQYF.

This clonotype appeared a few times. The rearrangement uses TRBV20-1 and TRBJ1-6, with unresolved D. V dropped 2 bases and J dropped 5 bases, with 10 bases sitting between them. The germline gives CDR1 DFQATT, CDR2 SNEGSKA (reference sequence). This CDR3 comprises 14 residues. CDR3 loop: CSARQARNNSPLHF. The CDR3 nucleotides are TGCAGTGCTAGACAGGCAAGGAATAATTCACCCCTCCACTTT.

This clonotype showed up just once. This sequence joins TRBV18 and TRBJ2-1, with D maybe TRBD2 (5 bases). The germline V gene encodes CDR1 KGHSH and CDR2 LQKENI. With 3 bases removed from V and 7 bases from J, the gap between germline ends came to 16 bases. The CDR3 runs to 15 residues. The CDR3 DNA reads TGTGCCAGCTCACCCTCAGCTTCGAGGGTGAATGAGCAGTTCTTC. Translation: CASSPSASRVNEQFF. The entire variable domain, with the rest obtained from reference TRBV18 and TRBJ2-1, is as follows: NAGVMQNPRHLVRRRGQEARLRCSPMKGHSHVYWYRQLPEEGLKFMVYLQKENIIDESGMPKERFSAEFPKEGPSILRIQQVVRGDSAAYFCASSPSASRVNEQFFGPGTRLTVL.

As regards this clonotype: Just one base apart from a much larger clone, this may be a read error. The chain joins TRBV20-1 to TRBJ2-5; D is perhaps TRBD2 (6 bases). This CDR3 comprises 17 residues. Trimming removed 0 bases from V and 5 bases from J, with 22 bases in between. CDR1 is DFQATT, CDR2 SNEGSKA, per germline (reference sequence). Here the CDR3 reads CSARDLPSSLGGETQYF. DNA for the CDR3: TGCAGTGCTAGAGATTTGCCCTCCTCCCTTGGGGGGGAGACCCAGTACTTC.